These 21 T cell receptor beta chains were all obtained from the same sample, sequenced in a study of cytomegalovirus exposure and HLA in healthy donors. A multiplex PCR was run with 60 Vbeta primers and 13 Jbeta primers. The assay was immunoSEQ multiplex PCR, and TCRdb's table has in-frame clones only and misses some. In the table there are about 160,000 clones, under 85% of which are singletons. Sequenced: PBMCs. The receptors originated from a woman in her 30s in good health and CMV-seronegative.

V gene TRBV7-6 combines with J gene TRBJ2-2; 7 bases are shared with TRBD1. V shed 5 bases, J shed 0 bases, and the junction held 3 bases outside the gene matches. There are 15 residues in the CDR3. The germline V gene encodes CDR1 SGHVS and CDR2 FNYEAQ. In nucleotides, the CDR3 is TGTGCCAGCAGCCTAGGGACAGCGAACACCGGGGAGCTGTTTTTT. As protein: CASSLGTANTGELFF.

This clone appeared a few times. The chain is built from TRBV5-5 and TRBJ2-7; D ambiguous. CDR3 length: 14 amino acids. Per the germline V gene, CDR1 is SGHKS and CDR2 is YYEKEE (reference sequence). Trimming pared 4 bases from V and 2 bases from J, leaving 13 bases between. The CDR3 loop reads CASSPIAQTYEQYF. CDR3 sequence (DNA): TGTGCCAGCAGCCCCATCGCACAAACCTACGAGCAGTACTTC.

The chain joins TRBV27 to TRBJ1-1; TRBD1 might be the D (5 bases). The CDR3 loop spans 14 amino acids. With 3 bases removed from V and 1 base from J, the gap between germline ends came to 9 bases. Germline V lookup: CDR1 MNHEY, CDR2 SMNVEV (reference sequence). The CDR3 DNA sequence: TGTGCCAGCAGTTTCAGGGTAGGGAACACTGAAGCTTTCTTT. Residues: CASSFRVGNTEAFF.

V usage is TRBV10-3 and J usage is TRBJ2-5; 9 nucleotides agree with TRBD1. The assigned J gene may be wrong: the sequence end matches TRBJ2-7 better. The CDR3 length is 17 residues. CDR1 and CDR2 (germline): ENHRY, SYGVKD. CDR3: CAISEVRPGTGNHEQYF. Here the CDR3 DNA reads TGTGCCATCAGTGAAGTCAGACCCGGGACAGGGAACCACGAGCAGTACTTC.

This clone occurred a few times. The chain combines TRBV5-4 with TRBJ1-4; 9 bases map to TRBD1. V gave up 0 bases and J gave up 4 bases; unmatched junction bases: 1. CDR1 is SGHNT, CDR2 YYREEE, per germline (reference sequence). The CDR3 has 15 amino acids. Written as DNA, the CDR3 is TGTGCCAGCAGCTTGGTGGGACAGGGTAATGAAAAACTGTTTTTT. Amino acids: CASSLVGQGNEKLFF.

The V gene is TRBV2, the J gene TRBJ2-1, with a weak D call TRBD1 (5 bases). Germline V CDR1 and CDR2: SNHLY, FYNNEI. V lost 2 bases to trimming and J lost 4 bases, with 9 bases between them. CDR3 length: 14 amino acids. For the CDR3, the DNA is TGTGCCAGCAGTGAAAGGAACAGGTACAATGAGCAGTTCTTC. This sequence encodes CASSERNRYNEQFF.

The chain carries TRBV9 and TRBJ2-3, with 10 bases identical to TRBD2. Germline V gene data show CDR1 as SGDLS and CDR2 as YYNGEE. CDR3 length: 16 residues. Germline trimming cut 4 bases from V and 6 bases from J; bases unmatched to any gene: 11. The DNA of the CDR3 is TGTGCCAGCAGCATTAGCGGGGGGTACTTCATGGATACGCAGTATTTT. This gives the protein CASSISGGYFMDTQYF.

This clone was observed a single time. The rearrangement links TRBV19 to TRBJ2-7, with a weak D call TRBD1 (6 bases). V lost 7 bases, J lost 5 bases, and 12 bases lay in between. The CDR3 has 12 amino acids. CDR1 is LNHDA, CDR2 SQIVND, per germline (reference sequence). CDR3: CASNSRGNEQYF. The CDR3 nucleotides read TGTGCCAGTAACAGCAGGGGAAACGAGCAGTACTTC.

This clone turned up a few times. The chain is built from TRBV6-6 and TRBJ1-1; possibly TRBD1 for D (5 bases). V gave up 4 bases and J gave up 3 bases, with 6 bases separating them. CDR3 size: 12 residues. Germline V lookup: CDR1 MNHNY, CDR2 SVGAGI (reference sequence). The CDR3 DNA reads as TGTGCCAGCAGTTCGGGGGACACTGAAGCTTTCTTT. As protein: CASSSGDTEAFF.

The chain joins TRBV6-1 to TRBJ2-7, with a tentative D call TRBD1 (7 bases). The CDR3 sequence is 13 residues long. Germline CDR1 is MNHNS and CDR2 is SASEGT. The V gene lost 4 bases and the J gene lost 6 bases, with 13 bases spanning the gap. CDR3 loop: CASSAPGGIEQYF. CDR3 coding DNA: TGTGCCAGCAGTGCCCCAGGGGGGATCGAGCAGTACTTC.

The gene calls are TRBV7-2 and TRBJ2-3; 7 bases line up with TRBD2. The trim removed 3 bases at V and 6 bases at J, leaving 6 bases unmatched. The CDR3 sequence is 14 residues long. Looked up from germline, CDR1 is SGHTA and CDR2 is FQGNSA. The CDR3 DNA follows: TGTGCCAGCAGCTTTAATGGGGGGGGTGATACGCAGTATTTT. It encodes CASSFNGGGDTQYF.

The rearrangement joins TRBV6-1 to TRBJ1-1, with TRBD1 identical over 7 bases. Germline loops: CDR1 MNHNS, CDR2 SASEGT. This CDR3 has 15 amino acids. V shed 4 bases and J 2 bases; nucleotides not matched to a gene: 7. The CDR3 nucleotides are TGTGCCAGCAGTGTTGACGGACAGGCAAACACTGAAGCTTTCTTT. This encodes CASSVDGQANTEAFF.

The chain carries TRBV6-9 and TRBJ1-5; D may be TRBD1 (5 bases). Trimming cost V 4 bases and J 9 bases, with 10 bases left between them. This CDR3 spans 12 amino acids. CDR1 is MNHGY and CDR2 is SVAAGI in the germline V gene. The CDR3 nucleotides are TGTGCCAGCAGTTTATTGGGGGGGCCCCAGCATTTT. Translated, it gives CASSLLGGPQHF.

The rearrangement links TRBV30 to TRBJ2-1; 8 nucleotides match TRBD2. The CDR3 is 15 residues long. After removal of 0 bases from V and 5 bases from J, the junction contained 6 bases not matched to a gene. Germline V gene lookup returns CDR1 GTSNPN and CDR2 SVGIG (reference sequence). The CDR3 protein is CAWSVRRGVNNEQFF. The CDR3 DNA sequence: TGTGCCTGGAGTGTACGGCGGGGGGTCAACAATGAGCAGTTCTTC.

The chain has TRBV9 and TRBJ2-3; weak D call: TRBD2 (5 bases). The CDR3 totals 17 residues. Trimming cost V 4 bases and J 2 bases, with 20 bases left between them. Germline-derived CDR1 and CDR2 are SGDLS and YYNGEE. CDR3 amino acids: CASSPAPDGISTDTQYF. The CDR3 DNA is TGTGCCAGCAGCCCCGCCCCTGACGGGATCTCCACAGATACGCAGTATTTT.

V gene TRBV19 combines with J gene TRBJ2-7; 10 bases agree with TRBD1. CDR3 size: 15 residues. The germline gives CDR1 LNHDA, CDR2 SQIVND (reference sequence). V shed 4 bases and J 3 bases; nucleotides not matched to a gene: 6. In nucleotides, the CDR3 is TGTGCCAGTAGTACCCCGACAGGGGGCCTCTACGAGCAGTACTTC. Protein: CASSTPTGGLYEQYF.

This clone was recorded once. This chain uses TRBV11-2 with TRBJ1-2; a possible D gene is TRBD1 (6 bases). Germline V lookup: CDR1 SGHAT, CDR2 FQNNGV. V gave up 3 bases and J gave up 8 bases, with 22 bases separating them. The CDR3 runs to 16 residues. Here the CDR3 reads CASSFLRGRSVEGYTF. The CDR3 DNA reads as TGTGCCAGCAGCTTCCTCAGGGGAAGGAGTGTAGAGGGCTACACCTTC.

The chain recombines TRBV4-2 with TRBJ1-5; tentatively, D is TRBD1 (6 bases). Trimming took off 4 bases at V and 1 base at J, with 14 bases between the two ends. The CDR3 length is 16 residues. The germline CDR1 and CDR2 sequences are LGHNA and YNFKEQ. CDR3: CASSLWGGNSNQPQHF. CDR3 coding DNA: TGTGCCAGCAGCCTATGGGGGGGCAACAGCAATCAGCCCCAGCATTTT.

This chain uses TRBV9 with TRBJ2-1; 7 nucleotides line up with TRBD2. This CDR3 has 16 residues. Trimming took 0 bases from V and 2 from J; bases not matched to a gene: 5. The V gene's germline CDR1 is SGDLS and CDR2 YYNGEE. The DNA of the CDR3 is TGTGCCAGCAGCGTAGAATGGAGCGGGGCCTACAATGAGCAGTTCTTC. This sequence encodes CASSVEWSGAYNEQFF.

This clone was seen only a few times. The V gene is TRBV10-3, the J gene TRBJ1-3; the match to TRBD1 covers 9 bases. CDR3 length: 14 amino acids. Germline V gives CDR1 ENHRY, CDR2 SYGVKD. Trimming took 8 bases from V and 0 from J; bases not matched to a gene: 2. The CDR3 is CAIGGQGSGNTIYF. CDR3 DNA: TGTGCCATCGGGGGACAGGGCTCTGGAAACACCATATATTTT.

The chain combines TRBV5-1 with TRBJ1-2; TRBD1 matches at 7 bases. Germline V gene sequence: CDR1 SGHRS, CDR2 YFSETQ. This CDR3 has 13 residues. V lost 4 bases and J lost 4; bases outside the gene matches: 4. CDR3 loop: CASSLTGIYGYTF. The CDR3 DNA reads as TGCGCCAGCAGCCTGACAGGGATCTATGGCTACACCTTC.